This is a list of T cell receptor beta chains from one sample in a study of identical twins. TCRdb reanalysed the 5' RACE reads using MiXCR and keeps one entry per CDR3 protein. The sample holds a few hundred thousand distinct CDR3 sequences, about 8.3% seen once. The same specimen was also included in a second study, on yellow fever vaccine responses in identical twins.

Sequencing was performed on CD8+ T cells sorted from blood. These receptors were collected from a woman between 18 and 29 years old in good health. Each CDR3 is given with its conserved first and last residue. Fields, in order: D gene, J gene, clone size, V gene, CDR3 protein, CDR3 DNA. A D gene is named only where the DNA matches it firmly. Not all rows give a size; the values are once, few, many and, for expanded clones, a class.

>NA|TRBJ2-7|few|TRBV5-1
CASSLGLPDHEQYF
TGCGCCAGCAGCTTGGGTCTTCCGGACCACGAGCAGTACTTC
>NA|TRBJ2-6|few|TRBV28
CASRIIRDQRPGANVLTF
TGTGCCAGCAGGATTATCCGGGACCAACGCCCCGGGGCCAACGTCCTGACTTTC
>TRBD1|TRBJ2-7|many|TRBV12-3/TRBV12-4
CASSLGDSPYEQYF
TGTGCCAGCAGTTTAGGGGACAGCCCCTACGAGCAGTACTTC
>TRBD2|TRBJ2-2|NA|TRBV27
CASSLSAGVVTGELFF
TGTGCCAGCAGTTTATCAGCGGGAGTGGTCACCGGGGAGCTGTTTTTT
>NA|TRBJ2-7|many|TRBV4-2
CASSQGTALYEQYF
TGTGCCAGCAGCCAAGGGACCGCACTCTACGAGCAGTACTTC
>NA|TRBJ1-4|few|TRBV12-3/TRBV12-4
CASSFHKVGGPIF
TGTGCCAGCAGTTTTCACAAAGTTGGGGGGCCGATTTTT
>TRBD2|TRBJ2-3|NA|TRBV12-3/TRBV12-4
CASTSSGADTDTQYF
TGTGCCAGCACTTCAAGCGGGGCTGACACAGATACGCAGTATTTT
>NA|TRBJ2-1|many|TRBV7-9
CASNTGSGNEQFF
TGTGCCAGCAACACAGGGTCAGGGAATGAGCAGTTCTTC
>NA|TRBJ2-5|NA|TRBV7-2
CASSSFGGQETQYF
TGTGCCAGCAGCTCCTTCGGGGGCCAAGAGACCCAGTACTTC
>NA|TRBJ2-3|many|TRBV7-6
CASSGYLGGSTDTQYF
TGTGCCAGCAGCGGATACCTCGGCGGTAGCACAGATACGCAGTATTTT
>NA|TRBJ2-7|many|TRBV3-1
CASSQAKATSSEQYF
TGTGCCAGCAGCCAGGCCAAGGCCACATCTTCGGAGCAGTACTTC
>TRBD2|TRBJ2-3|NA|TRBV27
CASSTSGRSSDTQYF
TGTGCCAGCAGTACTAGCGGGAGGAGCTCAGATACGCAGTATTTT
>TRBD1|TRBJ2-3|NA|TRBV7-8
CASSLQGALRTDTQYF
TGTGCCAGCAGCTTACAGGGGGCGCTAAGGACAGATACGCAGTATTTT
>NA|TRBJ2-6|many|TRBV28
CASSRGPASGANVLTF
TGTGCCAGCAGTCGTGGACCGGCCTCTGGGGCCAACGTCCTGACTTTC
>NA|TRBJ2-7|many|TRBV6-2/TRBV6-3
CASSYDETQDEQYF
TGTGCCAGCAGTTACGATGAAACTCAGGACGAGCAGTACTTC
>NA|TRBJ2-5|few|TRBV7-9
CASSPVDDSETQYF
TGTGCCAGCAGCCCAGTAGACGACTCCGAGACCCAGTACTTC
>TRBD2|TRBJ2-7|NA|TRBV11-2
CASSLGGRSGGNSYEQYF
TGTGCCAGCAGCTTAGGTGGGAGAAGCGGGGGGAACTCCTACGAGCAGTACTTC
>NA|TRBJ2-2|few|TRBV4-2
CASSQETIVQNTGELFF
TGTGCCAGCAGCCAAGAGACAATTGTCCAAAACACCGGGGAGCTGTTTTTT
>NA|TRBJ2-7|many|TRBV7-8
CASRLLVTGYYEQYF
TGTGCCAGCAGACTCTTAGTGACAGGCTACTACGAGCAGTACTTC
>NA|TRBJ2-4|few|TRBV7-2
CASSLVGRAKTNIQYF
TGTGCCAGCAGCCTCGTGGGCAGGGCCAAAACCAACATTCAGTACTTC
>NA|TRBJ2-5|NA|TRBV7-9
CASSLTREETQYF
TGTGCCAGCAGCCTCACAAGGGAAGAGACCCAGTACTTC
>NA|TRBJ1-6|NA|TRBV20-1
CSASPGGSRALHF
TGCAGTGCCAGCCCAGGCGGTTCACGGGCCCTCCACTTT
>TRBD1|TRBJ2-2|few|TRBV11-2
CASSQTGSSPGELFF
TGTGCCAGCAGTCAGACAGGGTCCTCCCCCGGGGAGCTGTTTTTT
>NA|TRBJ1-6|few|TRBV12-3/TRBV12-4
CASSSRGSYNSPLHF
TGTGCCAGCAGCTCGAGGGGATCCTATAATTCACCCCTCCACTTT
>TRBD2|TRBJ2-5|many|TRBV29-1
CSGIPRASGVQETQYF
TGCAGCGGCATACCCCGGGCTAGCGGGGTTCAAGAGACCCAGTACTTC
>NA|TRBJ1-2|many|TRBV27
CASSLPGQGYTF
TGTGCCAGCAGTTTACCGGGGCAGGGCTACACCTTC
>NA|TRBJ1-5|many|TRBV20-1
CSARAVGAYDQPQHF
TGCAGTGCTAGAGCTGTCGGGGCCTACGATCAGCCCCAGCATTTT
>NA|TRBJ2-2|medium-sized|TRBV20-1
CSAKAGEDTGELFF
TGCAGTGCTAAGGCAGGGGAGGACACCGGGGAGCTGTTTTTT
>NA|TRBJ1-4|many|TRBV3-1
CASSPYNEKLFF
TGTGCCAGCAGCCCTTATAATGAAAAACTGTTTTTT
>TRBD2|TRBJ2-1|many|TRBV6-4
CASSDGGGQVDEQFF
TGTGCCAGCAGTGACGGCGGGGGGCAGGTCGATGAGCAGTTCTTC
>NA|TRBJ2-1|many|TRBV3-1
CASSQDLGMDEQFF
TGTGCCAGCAGCCAAGATCTTGGTATGGATGAGCAGTTCTTC
>NA|TRBJ2-2|many|TRBV9
CASSVTVNTGELFF
TGTGCCAGCAGCGTAACAGTAAACACCGGGGAGCTGTTTTTT
>TRBD2|TRBJ2-5|NA|TRBV27
CASSLLAGAQETQYF
TGTGCCAGCAGTTTATTAGCGGGGGCCCAAGAGACCCAGTACTTC
>NA|TRBJ2-4|many|TRBV9
CASSSDGSPGDF
TGTGCCAGCAGCTCAGACGGGAGCCCAGGGGACTTC
>NA|TRBJ2-5|NA|TRBV6-2/TRBV6-3
CASSYFITGSSQETQYF
TGTGCCAGCAGTTACTTCATAACAGGGTCGTCGCAAGAGACCCAGTACTTC
>TRBD2|TRBJ2-1|NA|TRBV4-2
CASSQLLAGEGNEQFF
TGTGCCAGCAGCCAATTACTAGCGGGGGAAGGAAATGAGCAGTTCTTC
>TRBD2|TRBJ2-1|few|TRBV4-3
CASSQDSGSSYNEQFF
TGCGCCAGCAGCCAAGATAGCGGGAGCTCCTACAATGAGCAGTTCTTC
>TRBD2|TRBJ2-3|many|TRBV4-3
CASSQRTSGSGTDTQYF
TGCGCCAGCAGCCAAAGGACTAGCGGGAGTGGCACAGATACGCAGTATTTT
>NA|TRBJ2-5|many|TRBV12-3/TRBV12-4
CASTSRGETQYF
TGTGCCAGCACATCGCGGGGAGAGACCCAGTACTTC
>NA|TRBJ1-5|few|TRBV7-8
CASSLARLAAYSNQPQHF
TGTGCCAGCAGCTTAGCACGTTTGGCCGCGTATAGCAATCAGCCCCAGCATTTT
>TRBD1|TRBJ2-7|few|TRBV7-6
CASSPNGQGYEQYF
TGTGCCAGCAGCCCGAACGGACAGGGCTACGAGCAGTACTTC
>TRBD2|TRBJ2-1|few|TRBV20-1
CSARGLANYNEQFF
TGCAGTGCTAGAGGACTAGCCAACTACAATGAGCAGTTCTTC
>TRBD1|TRBJ2-7|NA|TRBV3-1
CASSHVAGGQGEQYF
TGTGCCAGCAGCCACGTAGCAGGGGGACAGGGCGAGCAGTACTTC
>NA|TRBJ2-7|NA|TRBV15
CATSRGKGSVSGEQYF
TGTGCCACCAGCAGAGGGAAGGGGAGTGTTAGTGGCGAGCAGTACTTC
>TRBD2|TRBJ2-7|few|TRBV13
CASSWRGSLYEQYF
TGTGCCAGCAGCTGGCGGGGGTCTTTGTACGAGCAGTACTTC
>NA|TRBJ2-7|NA|TRBV3-1
CASSQGGSISYERYF
TGTGCCAGCAGCCAAGGGGGCAGCATATCCTACGAGCGGTACTTC
>NA|TRBJ2-3|few|TRBV14
CASSQDGRTSSDTQYF
TGTGCCAGCAGCCAAGATGGGAGGACCTCGTCAGATACGCAGTATTTT
>TRBD2|TRBJ2-2|NA|TRBV6-5
CASSHKTGTSGTLSWTGELFF
TGTGCCAGCAGTCATAAAACCGGGACTAGCGGGACTCTCTCATGGACCGGGGAGCTGTTTTTT
>TRBD2|TRBJ2-2|few|TRBV11-1
CASSYYPIGLAGGKNTGELFF
TGTGCCAGCAGCTACTATCCGATCGGACTAGCGGGGGGGAAGAACACCGGGGAGCTGTTTTTT
>NA|TRBJ2-3|NA|TRBV7-2
CASRAGSTDTQYF
TGTGCCAGCAGGGCGGGGAGCACAGATACGCAGTATTTT
>TRBD2|TRBJ2-7|few|TRBV27
CASSLGAGGLAEQYF
TGTGCCAGCAGTTTAGGAGCGGGAGGGTTAGCCGAGCAGTACTTC
>NA|TRBJ2-7|few|TRBV4-3
CASSQEGGAGEQYF
TGCGCCAGCAGCCAAGAGGGGGGGGCAGGCGAGCAGTACTTC
>TRBD1|TRBJ2-5|NA|TRBV7-9
CASSSAGGGRETQYF
TGTGCCAGCAGCTCGGCAGGGGGCGGGCGAGAGACCCAGTACTTC